Sequencing of this T cell receptor beta chain was carried out in a study of tumor and adjacent non-tumor tissue in lung cancer. TCRbeta libraries were built with three rounds of nested PCR, modified from ARM-PCR. One entry per CDR3 protein, called by TCRdb with MiXCR from the multiplex PCR reads. The top ten hold about 27% of the sample, which has tens of thousands of distinct CDR3 sequences, roughly 75% seen once. The CDR3 is made up of 16 amino acids. Germline CDR1 SGHAT, CDR2 FQDESV (reference sequence). V dropped 10 bases and J dropped 2; count of bases not matched to a gene: 12. No cell sorting was done before RNA was extracted from the tissue. Distant lung tissue was collected more than 3 cm away from the tumor edge.

The source material was distant non-tumor lung tissue. V gene TRBV11-1 combines with J gene TRBJ2-7, with 12 positions matching TRBD2. This TCR derives from a woman in her 50s with non-small cell lung cancer. The CDR3 here is CATSRGLAGDPYEQYF. CDR3 coding DNA: TGTGCCACTAGCCGGGGACTAGCGGGCGACCCCTACGAGCAGTACTTC.